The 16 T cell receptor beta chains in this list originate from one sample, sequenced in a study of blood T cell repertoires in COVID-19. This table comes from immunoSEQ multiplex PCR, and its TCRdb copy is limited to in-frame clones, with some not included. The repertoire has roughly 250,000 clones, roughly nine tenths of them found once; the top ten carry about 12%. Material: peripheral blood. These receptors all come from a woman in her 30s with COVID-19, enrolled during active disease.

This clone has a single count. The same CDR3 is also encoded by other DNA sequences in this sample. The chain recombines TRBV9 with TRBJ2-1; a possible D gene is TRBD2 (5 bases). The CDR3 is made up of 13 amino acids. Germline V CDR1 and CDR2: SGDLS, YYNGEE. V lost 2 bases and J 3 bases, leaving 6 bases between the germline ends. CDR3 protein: CASSVGSYNEQFF. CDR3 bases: TGTGCCAGCAGCGTGGGGAGCTACAATGAGCAGTTCTTC.

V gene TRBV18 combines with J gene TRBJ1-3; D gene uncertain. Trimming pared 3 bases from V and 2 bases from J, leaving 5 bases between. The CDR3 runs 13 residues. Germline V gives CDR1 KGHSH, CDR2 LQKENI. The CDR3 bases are TGTGCCAGCTCACCGGCACCTGGAAACACCATATATTTT. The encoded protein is CASSPAPGNTIYF.

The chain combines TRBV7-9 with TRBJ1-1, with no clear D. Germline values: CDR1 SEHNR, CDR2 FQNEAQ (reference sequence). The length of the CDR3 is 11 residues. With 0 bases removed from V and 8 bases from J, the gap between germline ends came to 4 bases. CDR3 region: CASSLAQEAFF. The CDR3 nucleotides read TGTGCCAGCAGCTTAGCCCAAGAAGCTTTCTTT.

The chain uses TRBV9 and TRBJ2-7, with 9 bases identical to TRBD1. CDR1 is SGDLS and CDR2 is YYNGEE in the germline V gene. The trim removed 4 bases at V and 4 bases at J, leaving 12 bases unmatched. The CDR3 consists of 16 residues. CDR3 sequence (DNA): TGTGCCAGCAGCCCCAGGGGACAGGGCGGGTGGTACGAGCAGTACTTC. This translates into CASSPRGQGGWYEQYF. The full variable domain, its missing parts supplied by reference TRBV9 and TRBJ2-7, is DSGVTQTPKHLITATGQRVTLRCSPRSGDLSVYWYQQSLDQGLQFLIQYYNGEERAKGNILERFSAQQFPDLHSELNLSSLELGDSALYFCASSPRGQGGWYEQYFGPGTRLTVT.

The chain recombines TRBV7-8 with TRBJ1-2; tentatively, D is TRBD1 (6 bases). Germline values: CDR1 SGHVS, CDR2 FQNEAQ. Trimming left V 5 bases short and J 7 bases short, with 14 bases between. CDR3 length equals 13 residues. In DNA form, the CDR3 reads TGTGCCAGCAGCCCGAACAGGGAGGGTGGCTACACCTTC. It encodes CASSPNREGGYTF.

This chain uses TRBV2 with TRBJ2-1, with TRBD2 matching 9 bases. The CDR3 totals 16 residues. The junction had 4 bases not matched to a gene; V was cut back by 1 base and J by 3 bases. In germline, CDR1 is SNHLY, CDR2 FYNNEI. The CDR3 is CASSEEGRGGYNEQFF. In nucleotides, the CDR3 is TGTGCCAGCAGTGAAGAAGGGCGGGGGGGCTACAATGAGCAGTTCTTC.

Here the CDR3 DNA reads TGTGCCAGCAGTTTTCAGGGTACCGCCGGGGAGCTGTTTTTT. This encodes CASSFQGTAGELFF. The rearrangement links TRBV7-2 to TRBJ2-2; D perhaps matches TRBD1 (5 bases). Trimming left V 6 bases short and J 6 bases short, with 14 bases between. This CDR3 is built from 14 residues. Germline V gene data show CDR1 as SGHTA and CDR2 as FQGNSA.

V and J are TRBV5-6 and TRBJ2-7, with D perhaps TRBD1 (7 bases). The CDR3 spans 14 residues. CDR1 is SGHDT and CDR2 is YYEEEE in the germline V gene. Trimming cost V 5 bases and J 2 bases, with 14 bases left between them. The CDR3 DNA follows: TGTGCCAGCAGATATCAGGGGGGCACCTACGAGCAGTACTTC. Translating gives CASRYQGGTYEQYF.

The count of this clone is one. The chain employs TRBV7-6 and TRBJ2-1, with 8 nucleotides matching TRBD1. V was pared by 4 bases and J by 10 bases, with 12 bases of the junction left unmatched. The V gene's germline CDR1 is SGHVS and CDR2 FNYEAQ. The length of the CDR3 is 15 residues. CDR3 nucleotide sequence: TGTGCCAGCAGCTCGAGACAGGGGCCCCTTCCCGAGCAGTTCTTC. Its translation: CASSSRQGPLPEQFF.

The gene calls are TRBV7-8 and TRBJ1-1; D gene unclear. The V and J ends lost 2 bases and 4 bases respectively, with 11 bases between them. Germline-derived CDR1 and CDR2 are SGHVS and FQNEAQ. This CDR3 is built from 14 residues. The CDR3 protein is CASSLLLPRTEAFF. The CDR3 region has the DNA TGTGCCAGCAGCTTATTACTCCCGCGCACTGAAGCTTTCTTT.

CDR3 nucleotide sequence: TGCGCCAGCAGCCCCGGCCGAAGGAGGGGCACCGGGGAGCTGTTTTTT. Its protein is CASSPGRRRGTGELFF. The V gene is TRBV4-1, the J gene TRBJ2-2; D is perhaps TRBD2 (6 bases). The CDR3 loop spans 16 amino acids. CDR1 is MGHRA, CDR2 YSYEKL, per germline. Trimming removed 4 bases at V and 4 bases at J, with 16 bases between.

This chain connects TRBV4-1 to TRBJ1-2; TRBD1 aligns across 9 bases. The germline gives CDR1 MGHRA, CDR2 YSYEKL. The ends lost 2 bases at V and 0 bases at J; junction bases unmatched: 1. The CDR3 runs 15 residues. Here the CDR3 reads CASSQWTGANYGYTF. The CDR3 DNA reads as TGCGCCAGCAGCCAATGGACAGGGGCTAACTATGGCTACACCTTC.

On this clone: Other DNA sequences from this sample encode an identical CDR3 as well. The CDR3 DNA reads as TGTGCCAGCAGTTACGGACAGGGGAACACTGAAGCTTTCTTT. This gives the protein CASSYGQGNTEAFF. The chain joins TRBV6-5 to TRBJ1-1; 8 bases line up with TRBD1. CDR3 size: 14 residues. V was clipped by 2 bases and J by 1 base; unmatched bases: 0. Looked up from germline, CDR1 is MNHEY and CDR2 is SVGAGI.

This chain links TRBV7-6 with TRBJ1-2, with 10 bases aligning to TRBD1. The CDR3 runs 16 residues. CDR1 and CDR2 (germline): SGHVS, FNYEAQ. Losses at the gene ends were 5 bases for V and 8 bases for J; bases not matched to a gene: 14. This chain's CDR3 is CASSPRPGTGVGGYTF. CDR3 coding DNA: TGTGCCAGCAGCCCGCGTCCCGGGACAGGGGTGGGCGGCTACACCTTC. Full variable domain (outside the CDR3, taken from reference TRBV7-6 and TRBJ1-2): GAGVSQSPRYKVTKRGQDVALRCDPISGHVSLYWYRQALGQGPEFLTYFNYEAQQDKSGLPNDRFSAERPEGSISTLTIQRTEQRDSAMYRCASSPRPGTGVGGYTFGSGTRLTVV.

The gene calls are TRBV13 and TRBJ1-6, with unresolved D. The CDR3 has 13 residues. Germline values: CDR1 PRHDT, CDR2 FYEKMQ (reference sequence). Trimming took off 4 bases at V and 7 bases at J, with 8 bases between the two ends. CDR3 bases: TGTGCCAGCAGCTCAGCAGGAAATTCACCCCTCCACTTT. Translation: CASSSAGNSPLHF.

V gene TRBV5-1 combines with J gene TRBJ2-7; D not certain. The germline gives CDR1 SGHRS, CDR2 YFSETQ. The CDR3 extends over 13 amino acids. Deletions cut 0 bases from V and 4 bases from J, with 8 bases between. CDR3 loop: CASSLGGKYEQYF. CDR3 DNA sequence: TGCGCCAGCAGCTTGGGTGGCAAGTACGAGCAGTACTTC.